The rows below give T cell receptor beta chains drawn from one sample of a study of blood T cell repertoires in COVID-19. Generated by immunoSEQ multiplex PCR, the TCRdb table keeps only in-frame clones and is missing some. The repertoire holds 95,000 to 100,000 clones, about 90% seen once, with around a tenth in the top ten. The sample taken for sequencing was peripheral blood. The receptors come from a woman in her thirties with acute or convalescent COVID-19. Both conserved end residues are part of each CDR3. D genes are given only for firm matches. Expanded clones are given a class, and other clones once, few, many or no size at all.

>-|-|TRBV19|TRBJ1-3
CASSLQGTLGYGNTIYF
TGTGCCAGTAGTTTACAGGGAACACTTGGATATGGAAACACCATATATTTT
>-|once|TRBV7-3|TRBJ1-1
CASSRGWNTEAFF
TGTGCCAGCAGCAGGGGTTGGAACACTGAAGCTTTCTTT
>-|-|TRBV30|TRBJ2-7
CAWSVGPKNEQYF
TGTGCCTGGAGTGTGGGGCCCAAGAACGAGCAGTACTTC
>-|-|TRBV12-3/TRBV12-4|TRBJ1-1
CASSFLRDTEAFF
TGTGCCAGCAGTTTCCTCAGGGACACTGAAGCTTTCTTT
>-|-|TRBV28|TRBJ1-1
CASSSPLGGYTEAFF
TGTGCCAGCAGTTCCCCCCTAGGGGGTTACACTGAAGCTTTCTTT
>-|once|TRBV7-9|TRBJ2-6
CASSPKLLSGANVLTF
TGTGCCAGCAGCCCTAAACTGCTCTCTGGGGCCAACGTCCTGACTTTC
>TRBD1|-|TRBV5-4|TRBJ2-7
CASSFGVTGTGIYEQYF
TGTGCCAGCAGCTTCGGGGTAACCGGGACAGGGATCTACGAGCAGTACTTC
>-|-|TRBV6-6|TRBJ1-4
CASSYFQGNEKLFF
TGTGCCAGCAGTTACTTCCAGGGTAATGAAAAACTGTTTTTT
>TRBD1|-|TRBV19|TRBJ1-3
CASMGTGLSGNTIYF
TGTGCCAGTATGGGGACAGGGTTGTCTGGAAACACCATATATTTT
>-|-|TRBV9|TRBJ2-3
CASSVVGTDTQYF
TGTGCCAGCAGCGTAGTCGGGACAGATACGCAGTATTTT
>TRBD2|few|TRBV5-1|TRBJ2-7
CASSYRTSGESEQYF
TGCGCCAGCAGCTACAGGACTAGCGGGGAATCCGAGCAGTACTTC
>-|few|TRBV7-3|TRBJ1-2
CASSLKPGDGYTF
TGTGCCAGCAGCTTAAAGCCAGGCGATGGCTACACCTTC
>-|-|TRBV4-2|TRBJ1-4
CASSQDQGSRLFF
TGTGCCAGCAGCCAAGACCAGGGAAGTAGACTGTTTTTT
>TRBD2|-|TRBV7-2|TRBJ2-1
CASSYPERGTGSYNEQFF
TGTGCCAGCAGTTACCCCGAGCGGGGGACCGGCTCCTACAATGAGCAGTTCTTC
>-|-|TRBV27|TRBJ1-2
CASSLSGTAFGYTF
TGTGCCAGCAGTTTATCCGGGACTGCCTTTGGCTACACCTTC
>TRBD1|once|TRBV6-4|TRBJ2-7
CASSDSQGVSEQYF
TGTGCCAGCAGTGACTCCCAGGGGGTCTCCGAGCAGTACTTC
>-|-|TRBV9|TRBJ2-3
CASRRGLHGSTDTQYF
TGTGCCAGCAGGAGGGGACTTCACGGTAGCACAGATACGCAGTATTTT
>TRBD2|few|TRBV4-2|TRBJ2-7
CASSQETSGGIGYEQYF
TGTGCCAGCAGCCAAGAAACTAGCGGGGGGATCGGGTACGAGCAGTACTTC
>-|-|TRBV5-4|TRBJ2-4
CASSRPGQRVEAKNIQYF
TGTGCCAGCAGCCGCCCGGGACAAAGGGTCGAAGCCAAAAACATTCAGTACTTC
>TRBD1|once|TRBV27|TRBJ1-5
CASSRTTGTGGIYSNQPQHF
TGTGCCAGCTCCCGTACAACCGGGACAGGGGGCATTTATAGCAATCAGCCCCAGCATTTT
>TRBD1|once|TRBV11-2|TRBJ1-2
CASSFAGGADYGYTF
TGTGCCAGCAGCTTTGCAGGGGGCGCGGACTATGGCTACACCTTC
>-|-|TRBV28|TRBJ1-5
CALGPGPQPQHF
TGTGCCCTAGGGCCAGGGCCTCAGCCCCAGCATTTT
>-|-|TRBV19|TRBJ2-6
CASSIFEGFSSGANVLTF
TGTGCCAGTAGTATTTTTGAGGGTTTTTCCTCTGGGGCCAACGTCCTGACTTTC
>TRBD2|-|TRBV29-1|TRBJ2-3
CSVDPGGPGTDTQYF
TGCAGCGTGGATCCGGGGGGGCCGGGCACAGATACGCAGTATTTT
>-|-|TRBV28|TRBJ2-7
CASSSHSAISRDEQYF
TGTGCCAGCAGCTCACACTCCGCCATCAGCAGGGACGAGCAGTACTTC
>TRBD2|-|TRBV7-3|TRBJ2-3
CASSLGLAGCADTQYF
TGTGCCAGCAGCTTAGGACTAGCGGGGTGTGCAGATACGCAGTATTTT
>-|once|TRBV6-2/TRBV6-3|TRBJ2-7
CASSYSGGSYEQYF
TGTGCCAGCAGTTACTCTGGCGGCTCCTACGAGCAGTACTTC
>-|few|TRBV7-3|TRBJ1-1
CASSLFGGFGRDTEAFF
TGTGCCAGCAGCTTATTTGGAGGTTTTGGGAGGGACACTGAAGCTTTCTTT
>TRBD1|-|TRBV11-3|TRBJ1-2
CAFRTGVDYGYTF
TGTGCCTTCCGGACAGGGGTGGACTATGGCTACACCTTC
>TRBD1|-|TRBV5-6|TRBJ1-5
CASSLDGTANQPQHF
TGTGCCAGCAGCTTGGACGGGACAGCTAATCAGCCCCAGCATTTT
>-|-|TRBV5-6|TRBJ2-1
CASSFVSFPYNEQFF
TGTGCCAGCAGCTTTGTCAGTTTCCCCTACAATGAGCAGTTCTTC
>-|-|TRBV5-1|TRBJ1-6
CASSITGSQGSPLHF
TGCGCCAGCAGCATTACAGGATCTCAAGGTTCACCCCTCCACTTT
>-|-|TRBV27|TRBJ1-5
CASSLRPPTEYSNQPQHF
TGTGCCAGCAGTTTAAGGCCCCCTACAGAATATAGCAATCAGCCCCAGCATTTT
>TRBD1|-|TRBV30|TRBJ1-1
CAWSQGGEAFF
TGTGCCTGGAGTCAGGGGGGTGAAGCTTTCTTT
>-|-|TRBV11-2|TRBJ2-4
CASSAGSGGNIQYF
TGTGCCAGCAGCGCAGGGTCCGGTGGGAACATTCAGTACTTC
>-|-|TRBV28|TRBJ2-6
CASSPPGPPSGANVLTF
TGTGCCAGCAGTCCTCCGGGTCCCCCGTCGGGGGCCAACGTCCTGACTTTC
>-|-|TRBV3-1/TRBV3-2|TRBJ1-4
CASSLGRWTRELFF
TGTGCCAGCAGCCTTGGACGGTGGACGAGGGAACTGTTTTTT
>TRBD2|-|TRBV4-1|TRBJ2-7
CASSQAGLAGALSYEQYF
TGCGCCAGCAGCCAGGCCGGGCTAGCGGGGGCCCTCTCCTACGAGCAGTACTTC